This T cell receptor beta chain was documented in a study of cytomegalovirus exposure and HLA in healthy donors. On this clone itself: Its antigen is currently unknown.

Though nominally healthy at sampling, donors likely had unrecorded immune exposures. Unmatched junction bases numbered 2, after V lost 4 bases and J lost 0 bases. This CDR3 spans 14 amino acids. Germline assignment: CDR1 MDHEN and CDR2 SYDVKM. Primers: 60 Vbeta forward and 13 Jbeta reverse. Here immunoSEQ multiplex PCR was the method, and the copy in TCRdb shows in-frame clones only, minus some. In the table there are roughly 100,000 clones, 78% of which are singletons. Study outcomes and limitations: Previously analyzed data showed that most TCR beta V segments were productive at a frequency of about 90% or about 30%. Later on, an analysis tied 15,000 to 20,000 TCR beta sequences to HLA alleles at 0.05 false discovery rate.

The sequencing sample was made of PBMCs. The V gene is TRBV28, the J gene TRBJ1-1; 7 positions match TRBD1. The origin of this receptor is a woman in her forties in good health and CMV-seronegative. The CDR3: CASSWGQLNTEAFF. For the CDR3, the DNA is TGTGCCAGCAGTTGGGGACAGTTGAACACTGAAGCTTTCTTT.